These T cell receptor beta chains were read from a single sample in a study of T cells after yellow fever vaccination. TCRdb re-analysed the 5' RACE reads in MiXCR, keeping a single row per CDR3 protein. The table includes around 360,000 distinct CDR3 sequences, around 10% detected once. The specimen comprised PBMCs, sampled on the day of the first yellow fever vaccination. These receptors were obtained from a man between 18 and 35 years old who received the YFV17D yellow fever vaccine. Each CDR3 is given with its conserved first and last residue. Each record gives: CDR3 protein, J gene, V gene.

CASSHGTSGSLDEQYF	TRBJ2-7	TRBV18
CASSFAWNTEAFF	TRBJ1-1	TRBV6-2/TRBV6-3
CASSLDGGSRKTGELFF	TRBJ2-2	TRBV5-4
CASSVEGGLRTDTQYF	TRBJ2-3	TRBV9
CASSQSRGGTEAFF	TRBJ1-1	TRBV4-3
CATSEGPRDSNQPQHF	TRBJ1-5	TRBV24-1
CASSFFSSRETQYF	TRBJ2-5	TRBV7-2
CASSDVDTQYF	TRBJ2-3	TRBV10-2
CAIRGTANQETQYF	TRBJ2-5	TRBV10-3
CASSVQSWNEKLFF	TRBJ1-4	TRBV5-6